This T cell receptor beta chain derives from a study of siplizumab effects on memory and regulatory T cells. TCRdb keeps only in-frame clones here, not all; method: immunoSEQ multiplex PCR. Of about 82,000 clones in the sample, roughly 89% are singletons; the top ten hold 1.5%. Germline V gene data show CDR1 as MNHEY and CDR2 as SVGAGI. This CDR3 contains 15 residues. With 6 bases clipped from V and 1 base from J, the junction kept 1 base outside the gene matches. Remarks on this clone: The antigen is unknown.

Overall study findings and caveats: Treatment with siplizumab left mappable alloreactive CD4+ clones averaging approximately 62% Treg-derived, compared with 26.9% in controls. In unstimulated cells, naive T cells appeared more diverse than memory T cells and seemed major alloresponse contributors. Unstimulated subset assignment was obtained for only a minor fraction of alloreactive clones. Alloreactive sequences whose origin lay in unstimulated CD4+ memory cells were significantly reduced by siplizumab.

This sequence was found in a human donor in good health. This rearrangement joins TRBV6-5 to TRBJ2-6; 9 nucleotides match TRBD1. Sequenced: Tregs sorted from blood. CDR3 DNA: TGTGCCAGCAGAGGACAGGGGTCTGGGGCCAACGTCCTGACTTTC. Protein: CASRGQGSGANVLTF.